This T cell receptor beta chain emerged from a study of beta chain features in type 1 diabetes listed by TCRdb under 2018. Regarding the study in general: Mean age, gender distribution, total cell number and subset yield were not different between patients and healthy donors. A total of under 140,000,000 sorted cells were examined across all samples, and the number of cells per subset was strongly correlated with RNA yield. The study compared the TCRB repertoires of sorted circulating CD4+ T cell subsets in recently diagnosed type 1 diabetes patients with those in matched healthy donors. Whereas all 28 donors provided naive and central memory subsets, regulatory and stem cell-like memory subsets were isolated from just 8 patients and about eight healthy donors. Study-wide conclusions, independent of this receptor: HLA sub-analyses involved small numbers of individuals, so any influence of HLA type on TCRB rearrangement remained unresolved. Type 1 diabetes patients showed a moderate but significant shortening of TCRB CDR3 length in all four CD4+ subsets. At VDJ recombination sites, patients with type 1 diabetes made fewer insertions and deleted more nucleotides, a pattern implying thymic rearrangement abnormalities. Naive, central memory and regulatory TCRB repertoires appeared to be more alike among patients than among healthy donors. PCR might favor shorter templates, but patient and control samples were amplified and corrected together, so any skew would affect both groups equally. Because cDNA rather than genomic DNA was sequenced, highly expressing activated cells could have been over-represented, although no difference in activation and CD3 levels was found between groups.

Per the germline V gene (reference sequence), SEHNR is the CDR1 and FQNEAQ is the CDR2. V loses 1 base of germline sequence and J loses 4 bases, and the interval between the two ends is 10 bases. CDR3 length: 14 amino acids, cysteine to phenylalanine. Left in the record is the CDR3 DNA by itself, 42 bases read in frame from the first base. As concerns this clone: Its binding antigen is unknown. Base qualities are not recorded, but no much larger clone differs from it by a single base.

The entire amount of isolated RNA was reverse transcribed using the High Capacity cDNA Reverse Transcription Kit, so the sequenced TCRB transcripts were expressed ones. Naive, central memory and regulatory T cell samples underwent deep immunoSEQ sequencing, averaging roughly 3.3 million total reads per sample. After sorted cells were lysed in RLT buffer, RNA was extracted with DNase-treated RNeasy Micro or Mini kits, with the choice depending on cell number. Each cell subset was processed separately to prevent cross-contamination, with patient and healthy donor samples processed together. The immunoSEQ multiplex PCR was used to amplify TCRB sequences from cDNA, generating 87-bp fragments that spanned the CDR3 region. The amplicons were sequenced using the Illumina HiSeq platform. The authors' pipeline ran thus. Synthetic template baselines were used to correct PCR bias computationally, reads within Hamming distance 2 were collapsed together, and singletons that could not be merged were discarded. Reads were aligned to IMGT to assign V, D and J genes, CDR3 length, and insertions or deletions at six rearrangement sites. Clonotype counts were normalized to sorted cell number within each subset before computing true diversity and Gini coefficients with the tcR R package. The overlap coefficient, calculated on TCRB nucleotide sequences, was used to quantify repertoire sharing. TCRdb took over this immuneACCESS table, retaining in-frame rearrangements with V and J assigned. Such tables are incomplete; in checked studies, under half of the missing clones stem from an unresolved V gene, and the remainder is unexplained. V and J calls plus clone size are reproduced from that table; the DNA served to infer D and trimming. Recorded for this sample are 300,000 to 350,000 clones; roughly 9% of them occurred a single time. The top ten constitute roughly 0.99% of the sample.

A single peripheral blood draw of about 116 mL on average was collected from each donor into heparinised tubes. Naive, central memory, regulatory and stem cell-like memory CD4+ T cells were sorted on a BD FACSAria II using a panel including CD45RO, CCR7, CD25, CD127, CD95 and CD27. Purity was above 95% for every sorted population. Right away, PBMCs were isolated by Lymphoprep density gradient centrifugation and were stained directly, with no culture step. To minimize batch effects, samples were stained and sorted in pairs, one healthy donor with one patient per experiment. The chain uses TRBV7-9 and TRBJ2-5; the D gene is unclear. The receptor's source is a man aged 30 to 39 with type 1 diabetes. The sample comprised central memory CD4+ T cells from blood. DNA sequence: TGTGCCAGCAGCTTAGTGTCAGGCGGAGAGACCCAGTACTTC. It is translated as CASSLVSGGETQYF. The full variable domain, completed from the reference TRBV7-9 and TRBJ2-5 proteins outside the CDR3, reads DTGVSQNPRHKITKRGQNVTFRCDPISEHNRLYWYRQTLGQGPEFLTYFQNEAQLEKSRLLSDRFSAERPKGSFSTLEIQRTEQGDSAMYLCASSLVSGGETQYFGPGTRLLVL.